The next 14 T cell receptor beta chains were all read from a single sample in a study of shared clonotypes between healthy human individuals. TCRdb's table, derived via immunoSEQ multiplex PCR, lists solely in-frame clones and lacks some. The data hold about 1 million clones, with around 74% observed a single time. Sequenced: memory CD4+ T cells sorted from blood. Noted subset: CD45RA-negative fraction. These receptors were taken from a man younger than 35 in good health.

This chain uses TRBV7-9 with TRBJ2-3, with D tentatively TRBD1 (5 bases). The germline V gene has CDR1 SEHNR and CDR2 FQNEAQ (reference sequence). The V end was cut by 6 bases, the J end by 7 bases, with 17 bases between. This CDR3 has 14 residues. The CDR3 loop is CASRPAGAGHTQYF. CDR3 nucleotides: TGTGCCAGCAGGCCCGCTGGGGCAGGCCATACGCAGTATTTT.

CDR3 protein: CATSRGAQNTEAFF. CDR3 in DNA: TGTGCCACCAGCAGGGGGGCACAGAACACTGAAGCTTTCTTT. The chain joins TRBV15 to TRBJ1-1; TRBD1 is a possible D gene (6 bases). Looked up from germline, CDR1 is LNHNV and CDR2 is YYDKDF (reference sequence). With 3 bases removed from V and 1 base from J, the gap between germline ends came to 9 bases. CDR3 length equals 14 residues.

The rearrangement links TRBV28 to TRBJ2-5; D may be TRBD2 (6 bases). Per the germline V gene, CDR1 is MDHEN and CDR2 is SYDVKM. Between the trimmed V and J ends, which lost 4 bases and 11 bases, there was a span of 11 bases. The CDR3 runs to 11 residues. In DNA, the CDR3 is TGTGCCAGCAGTTCACGACTAGAGCAGTACTTC. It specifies CASSSRLEQYF. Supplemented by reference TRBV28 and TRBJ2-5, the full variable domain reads DVKVTQSSRYLVKRTGEKVFLECVQDMDHENMFWYRQDPGLGLRLIYFSYDVKMKEKGDIPEGYSVSREKKERFSLILESASTNQTSMYLCASSSRLEQYFGPGTRLLVL.

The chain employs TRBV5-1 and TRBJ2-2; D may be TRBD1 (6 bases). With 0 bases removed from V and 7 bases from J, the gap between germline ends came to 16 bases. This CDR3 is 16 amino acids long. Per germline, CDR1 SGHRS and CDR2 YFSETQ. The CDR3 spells CASSLALQGINGELFF. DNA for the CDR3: TGCGCCAGCAGCTTGGCACTGCAGGGGATCAACGGGGAGCTGTTTTTT.

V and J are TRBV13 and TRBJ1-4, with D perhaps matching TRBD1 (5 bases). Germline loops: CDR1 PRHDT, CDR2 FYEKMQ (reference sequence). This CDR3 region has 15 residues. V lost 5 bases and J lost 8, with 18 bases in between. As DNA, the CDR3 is TGTGCCAGCAGCGGGACGGTCCTCGGGGACGAAAAACTGTTTTTT. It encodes CASSGTVLGDEKLFF.

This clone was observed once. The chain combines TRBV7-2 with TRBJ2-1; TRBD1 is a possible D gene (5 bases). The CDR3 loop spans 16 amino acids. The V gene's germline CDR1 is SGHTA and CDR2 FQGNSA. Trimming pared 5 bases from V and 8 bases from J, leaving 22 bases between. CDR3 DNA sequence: TGTGCCAGCAGCCCGAGACAGCGCATAGCATCGGATGAGCAGTTCTTC. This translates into CASSPRQRIASDEQFF.

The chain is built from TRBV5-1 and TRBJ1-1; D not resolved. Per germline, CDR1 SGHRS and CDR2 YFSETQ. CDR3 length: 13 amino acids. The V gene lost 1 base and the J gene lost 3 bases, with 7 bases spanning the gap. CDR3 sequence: CASSLLQDTEAFF. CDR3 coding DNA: TGCGCCAGCAGCTTGTTACAAGACACTGAAGCTTTCTTT.

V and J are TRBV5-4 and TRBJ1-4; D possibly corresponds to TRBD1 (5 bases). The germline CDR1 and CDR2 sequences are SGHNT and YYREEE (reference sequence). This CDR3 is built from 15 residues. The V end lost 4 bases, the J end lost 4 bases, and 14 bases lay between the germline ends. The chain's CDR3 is CASSEKGPSNEKLFF. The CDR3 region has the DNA TGTGCCAGCAGCGAGAAGGGACCGAGTAATGAAAAACTGTTTTTT.

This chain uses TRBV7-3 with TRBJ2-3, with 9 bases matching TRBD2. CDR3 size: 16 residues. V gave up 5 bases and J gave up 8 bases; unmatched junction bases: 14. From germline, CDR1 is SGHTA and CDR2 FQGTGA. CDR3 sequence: CASSPQTGLATGTQYF. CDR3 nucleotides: TGTGCCAGCAGCCCACAGACGGGACTAGCCACGGGTACGCAGTATTTT.

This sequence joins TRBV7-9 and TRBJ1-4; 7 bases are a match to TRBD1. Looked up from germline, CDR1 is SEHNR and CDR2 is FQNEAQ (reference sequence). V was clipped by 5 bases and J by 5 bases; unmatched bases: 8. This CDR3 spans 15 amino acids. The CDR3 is CASSLSQGVNEKLFF. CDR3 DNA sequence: TGTGCCAGCAGCCTTAGTCAGGGGGTGAATGAAAAACTGTTTTTT.

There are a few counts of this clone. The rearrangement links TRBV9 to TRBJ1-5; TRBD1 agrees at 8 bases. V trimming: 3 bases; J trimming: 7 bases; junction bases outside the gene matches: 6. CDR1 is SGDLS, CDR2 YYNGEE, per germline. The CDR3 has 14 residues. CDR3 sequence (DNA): TGTGCCAGCAGCGCCGGACAGGGAGGGCAGCCCCAGCATTTT. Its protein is CASSAGQGGQPQHF. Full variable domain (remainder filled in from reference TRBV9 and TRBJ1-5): DSGVTQTPKHLITATGQRVTLRCSPRSGDLSVYWYQQSLDQGLQFLIQYYNGEERAKGNILERFSAQQFPDLHSELNLSSLELGDSALYFCASSAGQGGQPQHFGDGTRLSIL.

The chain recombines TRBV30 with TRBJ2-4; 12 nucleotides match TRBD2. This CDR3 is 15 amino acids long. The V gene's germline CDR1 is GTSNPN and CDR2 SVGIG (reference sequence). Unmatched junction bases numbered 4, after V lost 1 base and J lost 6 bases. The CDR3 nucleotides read TGTGCCTGGAGTGCACTAGCGGGGGGCCTAAACATTCAGTACTTC. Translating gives CAWSALAGGLNIQYF.

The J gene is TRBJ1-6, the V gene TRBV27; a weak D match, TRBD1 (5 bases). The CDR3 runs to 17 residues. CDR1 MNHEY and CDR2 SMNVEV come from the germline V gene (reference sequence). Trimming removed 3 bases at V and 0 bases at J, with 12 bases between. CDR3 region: CASSLQGTSSYNSPLHF. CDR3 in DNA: TGTGCCAGCAGTTTGCAGGGAACTAGCTCCTATAATTCACCCCTCCACTTT.

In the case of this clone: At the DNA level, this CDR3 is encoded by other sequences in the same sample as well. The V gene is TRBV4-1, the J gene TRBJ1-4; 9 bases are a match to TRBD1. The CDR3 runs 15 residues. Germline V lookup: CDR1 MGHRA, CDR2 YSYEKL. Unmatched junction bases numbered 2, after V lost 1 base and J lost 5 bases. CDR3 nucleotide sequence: TGCGCCAGCAGCCAAGCAGGGACAGGGAATGAAAAACTGTTTTTT. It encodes CASSQAGTGNEKLFF.